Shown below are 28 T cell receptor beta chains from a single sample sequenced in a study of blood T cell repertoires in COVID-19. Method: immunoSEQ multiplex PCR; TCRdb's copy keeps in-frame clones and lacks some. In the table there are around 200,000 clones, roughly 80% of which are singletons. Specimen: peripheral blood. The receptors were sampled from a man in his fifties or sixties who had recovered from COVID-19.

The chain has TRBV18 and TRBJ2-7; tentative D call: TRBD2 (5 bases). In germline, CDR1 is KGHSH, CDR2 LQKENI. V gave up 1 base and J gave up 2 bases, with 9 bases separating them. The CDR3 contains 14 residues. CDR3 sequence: CASSPRGSTYEQYF. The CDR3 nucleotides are TGTGCCAGCTCACCACGAGGGAGTACCTACGAGCAGTACTTC.

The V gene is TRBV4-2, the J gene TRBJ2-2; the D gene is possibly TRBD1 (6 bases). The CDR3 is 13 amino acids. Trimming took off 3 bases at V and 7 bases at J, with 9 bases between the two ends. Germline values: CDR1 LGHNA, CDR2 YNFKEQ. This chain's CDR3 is CASSQDRGGELFF. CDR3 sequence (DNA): TGTGCCAGCAGCCAGGACAGAGGCGGGGAGCTGTTTTTT.

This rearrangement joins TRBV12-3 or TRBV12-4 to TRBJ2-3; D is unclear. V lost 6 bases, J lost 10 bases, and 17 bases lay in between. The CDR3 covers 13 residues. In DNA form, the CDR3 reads TGTGCCAGCAGGGGCGATGATGAGTTTGCGCAGTATTTT. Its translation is CASRGDDEFAQYF.

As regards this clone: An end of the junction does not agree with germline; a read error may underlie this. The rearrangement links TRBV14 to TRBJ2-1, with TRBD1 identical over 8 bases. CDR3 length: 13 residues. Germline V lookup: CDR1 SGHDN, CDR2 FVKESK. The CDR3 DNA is TGTGCCAGCAGCCAAGACAGGGGGCTAGAGCGGTTCTTC. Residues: CASSQDRGLERFF. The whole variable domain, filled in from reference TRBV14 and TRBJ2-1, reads EAGVTQFPSHSVIEKGQTVTLRCDPISGHDNLYWYRRVMGKEIKFLLHFVKESKQDESGMPNNRFLAERTGGTYSTLKVQPAELEDSGVYFCASSQDRGLERFFGPGTRLTVL.

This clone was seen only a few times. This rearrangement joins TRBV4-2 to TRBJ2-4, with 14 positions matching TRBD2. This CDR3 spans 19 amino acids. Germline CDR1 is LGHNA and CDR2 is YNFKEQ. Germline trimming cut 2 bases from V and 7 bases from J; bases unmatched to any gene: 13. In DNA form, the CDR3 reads TGTGCCAGCAGCCAAAGAGGGGGACTAGCGGGAGCCTGGCGGAACATTCAGTACTTC. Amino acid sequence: CASSQRGGLAGAWRNIQYF.

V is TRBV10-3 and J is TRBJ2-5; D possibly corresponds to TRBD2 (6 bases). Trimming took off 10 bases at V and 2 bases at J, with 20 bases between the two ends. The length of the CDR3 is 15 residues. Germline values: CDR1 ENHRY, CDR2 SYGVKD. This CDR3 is CATTPDSGTQETQYF. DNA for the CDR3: TGTGCCACGACCCCGGATAGCGGAACTCAAGAGACCCAGTACTTC.

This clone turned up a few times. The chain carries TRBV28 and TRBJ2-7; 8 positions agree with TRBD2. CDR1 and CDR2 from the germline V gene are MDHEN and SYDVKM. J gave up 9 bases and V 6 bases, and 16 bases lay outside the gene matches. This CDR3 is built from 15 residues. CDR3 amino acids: CASRGGTRGPVGQYF. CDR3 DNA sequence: TGTGCCAGCAGGGGAGGGACTAGAGGCCCGGTTGGGCAGTACTTC.

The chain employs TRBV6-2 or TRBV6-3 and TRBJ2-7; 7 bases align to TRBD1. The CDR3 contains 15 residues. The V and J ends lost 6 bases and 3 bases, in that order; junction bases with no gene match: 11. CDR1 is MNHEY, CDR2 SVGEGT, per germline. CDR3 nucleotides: TGTGCCAGCAGCCAGCCCCGGGGACAGAGCTACGAGCAGTACTTC. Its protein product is CASSQPRGQSYEQYF.

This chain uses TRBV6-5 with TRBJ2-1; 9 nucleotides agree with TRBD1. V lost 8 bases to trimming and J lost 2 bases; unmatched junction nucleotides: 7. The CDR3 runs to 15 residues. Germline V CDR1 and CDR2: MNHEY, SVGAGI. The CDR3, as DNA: TGTGCCAGCGGGACAGGGATTGAGACCTACAATGAGCAGTTCTTC. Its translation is CASGTGIETYNEQFF.

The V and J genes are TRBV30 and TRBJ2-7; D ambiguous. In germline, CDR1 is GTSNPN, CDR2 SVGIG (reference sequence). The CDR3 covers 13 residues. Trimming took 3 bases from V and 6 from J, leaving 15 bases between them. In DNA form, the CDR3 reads TGTGCCTGGAGAGTCCCAAATTACTCCGAGCAGTACTTC. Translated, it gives CAWRVPNYSEQYF.

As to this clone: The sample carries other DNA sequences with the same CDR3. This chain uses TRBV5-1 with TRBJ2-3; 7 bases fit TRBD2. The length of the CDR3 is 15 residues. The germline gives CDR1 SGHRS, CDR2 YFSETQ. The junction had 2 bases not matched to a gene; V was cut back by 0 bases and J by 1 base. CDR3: CASSLGLAGTDTQYF. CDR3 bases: TGCGCCAGCAGCTTGGGGCTAGCGGGCACAGATACGCAGTATTTT.

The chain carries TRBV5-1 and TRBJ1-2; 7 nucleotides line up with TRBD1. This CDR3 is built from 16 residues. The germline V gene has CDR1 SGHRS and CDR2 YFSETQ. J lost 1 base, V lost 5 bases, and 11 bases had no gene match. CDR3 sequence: CASRSPGQKLNYGYTF. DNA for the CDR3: TGCGCCAGCAGATCGCCGGGACAGAAGCTTAACTATGGCTACACCTTC.

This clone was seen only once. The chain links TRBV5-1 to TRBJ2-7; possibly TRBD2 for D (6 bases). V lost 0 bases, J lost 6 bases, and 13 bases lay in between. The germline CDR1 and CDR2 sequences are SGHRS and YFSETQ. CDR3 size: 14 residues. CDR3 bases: TGCGCCAGCAGCTTGGCTCGGGAGCGTCGCGAGCAGTACTTC. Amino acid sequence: CASSLARERREQYF.

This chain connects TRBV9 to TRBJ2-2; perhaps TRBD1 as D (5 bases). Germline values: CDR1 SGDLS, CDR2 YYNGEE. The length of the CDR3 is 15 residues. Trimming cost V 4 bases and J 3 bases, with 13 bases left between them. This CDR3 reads CASSPTVIDTGELFF. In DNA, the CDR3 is TGTGCCAGCAGCCCGACAGTAATTGACACCGGGGAGCTGTTTTTT.

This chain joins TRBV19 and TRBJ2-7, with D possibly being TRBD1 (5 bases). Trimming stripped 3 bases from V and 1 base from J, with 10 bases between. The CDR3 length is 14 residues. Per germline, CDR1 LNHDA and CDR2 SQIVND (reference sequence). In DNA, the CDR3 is TGTGCCAGTAGTATGGATCAGGGATCCTACGAGCAGTACTTC. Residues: CASSMDQGSYEQYF.

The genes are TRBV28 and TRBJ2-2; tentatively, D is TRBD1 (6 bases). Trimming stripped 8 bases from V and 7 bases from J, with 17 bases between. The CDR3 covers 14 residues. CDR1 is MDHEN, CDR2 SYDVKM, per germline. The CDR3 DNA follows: TGTGCCAGCGGCGAACGTACAGGGTACGGGGAGCTGTTTTTT. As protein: CASGERTGYGELFF.

Here the CDR3 DNA reads TGTGCCAGCACCCCGGGACAGGGTTTTAACGGACAGCCCCAGCATTTT. Protein: CASTPGQGFNGQPQHF. The chain uses TRBV2 and TRBJ1-5; 9 bases map to TRBD1. Trimming took 7 bases from V and 7 from J; bases not matched to a gene: 14. The CDR3 spans 16 residues. Germline V gene sequence: CDR1 SNHLY, CDR2 FYNNEI.

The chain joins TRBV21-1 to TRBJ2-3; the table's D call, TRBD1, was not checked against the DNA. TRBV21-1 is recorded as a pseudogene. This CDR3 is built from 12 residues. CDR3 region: CASRWGADTQYF. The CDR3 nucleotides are TGTGCCAGCAGATGGGGCGCAGATACGCAGTATTTT.

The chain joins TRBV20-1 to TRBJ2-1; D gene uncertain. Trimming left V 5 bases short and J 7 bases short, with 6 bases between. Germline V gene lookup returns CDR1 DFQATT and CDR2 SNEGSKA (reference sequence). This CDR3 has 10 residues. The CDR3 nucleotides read TGCAGTGCTTTAGTAAATGAGCAGTTCTTC. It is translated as CSALVNEQFF.

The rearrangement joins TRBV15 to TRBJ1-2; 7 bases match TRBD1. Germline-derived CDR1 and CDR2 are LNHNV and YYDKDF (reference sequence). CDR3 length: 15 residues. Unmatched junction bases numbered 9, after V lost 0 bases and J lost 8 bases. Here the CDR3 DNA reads TGTGCCACCAGCAGAGATCTCACAGGGGTGGAGGGCTACACCTTC. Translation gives CATSRDLTGVEGYTF. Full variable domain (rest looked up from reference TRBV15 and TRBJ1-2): DAMVIQNPRYQVTQFGKPVTLSCSQTLNHNVMYWYQQKSSQAPKLLFHYYDKDFNNEADTPDNFQSRRPNTSFCFLDIRSPGLGDTAMYLCATSRDLTGVEGYTFGSGTRLTVV.

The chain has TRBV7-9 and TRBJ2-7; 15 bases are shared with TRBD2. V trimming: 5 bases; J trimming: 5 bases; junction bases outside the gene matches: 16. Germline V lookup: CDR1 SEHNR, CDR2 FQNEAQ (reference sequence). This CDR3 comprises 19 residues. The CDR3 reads CASSPDPGLAGGGLDEQYF. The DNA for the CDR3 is TGTGCCAGCAGCCCGGACCCGGGACTAGCGGGAGGTGGGCTGGACGAGCAGTACTTC.

This CDR3 reads CASSHPGTSGRAVETQYF. The DNA of the CDR3 is TGCGCCAGCAGCCACCCCGGGACTAGCGGGAGGGCCGTAGAGACCCAGTACTTC. The V call is TRBV4-1, the J call TRBJ2-5, with 16 nucleotides matching TRBD2. CDR3 length: 18 amino acids. The germline CDR1 and CDR2 sequences are MGHRA and YSYEKL. The V gene end was trimmed by 3 bases and the J gene end by 4 bases; junction bases not matched to a gene: 8.

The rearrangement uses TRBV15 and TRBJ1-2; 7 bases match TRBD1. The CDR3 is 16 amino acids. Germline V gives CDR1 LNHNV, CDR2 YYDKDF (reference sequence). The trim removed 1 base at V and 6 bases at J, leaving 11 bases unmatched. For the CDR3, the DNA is TGTGCCACCAGCAGAGGCGGGACAGAGAAAGTTCATGGCTACACCTTC. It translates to CATSRGGTEKVHGYTF.

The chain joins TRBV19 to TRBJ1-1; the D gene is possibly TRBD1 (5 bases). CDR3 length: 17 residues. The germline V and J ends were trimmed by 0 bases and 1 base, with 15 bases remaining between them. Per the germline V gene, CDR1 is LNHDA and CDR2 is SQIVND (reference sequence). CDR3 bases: TGTGCCAGTAGTATAGATCGGTTGAGGCAGGGGAACACTGAAGCTTTCTTT. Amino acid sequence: CASSIDRLRQGNTEAFF.

CDR3 region: CASSTPVRPGTQYF. CDR3 coding DNA: TGTGCCAGCAGCACCCCCGTCCGCCCCGGTACGCAGTATTTT. The chain recombines TRBV7-6 with TRBJ2-3; no clear D gene. The CDR3 contains 14 residues. Germline-derived CDR1 and CDR2 are SGHVS and FNYEAQ. V shed 5 bases and J shed 8 bases, with 17 bases lying between them.

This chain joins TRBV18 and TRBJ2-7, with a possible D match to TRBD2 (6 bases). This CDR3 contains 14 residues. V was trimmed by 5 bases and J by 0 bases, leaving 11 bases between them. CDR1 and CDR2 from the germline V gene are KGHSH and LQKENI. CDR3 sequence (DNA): TGTGCCAGCTCAGCAGCGGGCCACTCCTACGAGCAGTACTTC. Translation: CASSAAGHSYEQYF.

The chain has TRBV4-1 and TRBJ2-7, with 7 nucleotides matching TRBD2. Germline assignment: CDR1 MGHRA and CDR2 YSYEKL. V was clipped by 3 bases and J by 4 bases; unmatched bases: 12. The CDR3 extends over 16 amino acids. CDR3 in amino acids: CASSHYSPSGLYEQYF. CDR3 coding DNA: TGCGCCAGCAGCCATTACTCTCCTAGCGGCCTTTACGAGCAGTACTTC.

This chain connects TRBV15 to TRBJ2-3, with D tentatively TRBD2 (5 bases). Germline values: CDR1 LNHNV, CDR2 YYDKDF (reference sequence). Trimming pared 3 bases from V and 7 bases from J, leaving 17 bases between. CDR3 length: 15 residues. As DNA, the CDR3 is TGTGCCACCAGCAGGGATCCAGCGGCCTACTATACGCAGTATTTT. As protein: CATSRDPAAYYTQYF.